This T cell receptor (beta chain) was retrieved from a study of T cell responses to AZD1222 COVID-19 vaccine. Study observations and caveats: Only a handful of AZD1222 recipients tested seropositive at baseline. The CD4 TCRs associated with vaccination extended across spike and predominated at 160-218 and 743-854. Among spike-specific TCRs, nearly half reportedly target unmutated variant regions.

For this clone: Its specificity is not known.

Sequencing was performed with immunoSEQ multiplex PCR; in TCRdb, only in-frame clones are kept and a portion is missing. This sample yields roughly 120,000 clones, of which under 90% are seen a single time; 7% to 9% belongs to the top ten. Per the germline V gene, CDR1 is SGHRS and CDR2 is YFSETQ. The CDR3 has 15 amino acids. Deletions cut 0 bases from V and 5 bases from J, with 12 bases between. The V call is TRBV5-1, the J call TRBJ2-1; D unclear. Source: peripheral blood, taken on day 0 of AZD1222 vaccination. The source of this sequence is an adult in good health. Here the CDR3 DNA reads TGCGCCAGCAGCTTGGCCGAGGTGGCCGACAATGAGCAGTTCTTC. Amino acid sequence: CASSLAEVADNEQFF.